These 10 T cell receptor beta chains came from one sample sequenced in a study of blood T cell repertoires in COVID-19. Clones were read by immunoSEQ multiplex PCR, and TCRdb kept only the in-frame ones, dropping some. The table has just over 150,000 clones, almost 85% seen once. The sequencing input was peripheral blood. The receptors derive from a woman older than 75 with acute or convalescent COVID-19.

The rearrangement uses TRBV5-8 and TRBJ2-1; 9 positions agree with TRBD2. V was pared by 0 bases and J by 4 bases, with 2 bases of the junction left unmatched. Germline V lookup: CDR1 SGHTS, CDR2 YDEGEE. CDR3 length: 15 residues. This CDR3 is CASSLGLAVYNEQFF. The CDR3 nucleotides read TGTGCCAGCAGCTTGGGACTAGCGGTTTACAATGAGCAGTTCTTC. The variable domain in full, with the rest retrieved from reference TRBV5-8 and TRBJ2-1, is EAGVTQSPTHLIKTRGQQATLRCSPISGHTSVYWYQQALGLGLQFLLWYDEGEERNRGNFPPRFSGRQFPNYSSELNVNALELEDSALYLCASSLGLAVYNEQFFGPGTRLTVL.

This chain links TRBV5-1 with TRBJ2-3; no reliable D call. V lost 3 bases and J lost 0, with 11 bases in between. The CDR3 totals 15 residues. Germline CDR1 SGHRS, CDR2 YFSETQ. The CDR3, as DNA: TGCGCCAGCAGCTCCGGGTCTTCCAGCACAGATACGCAGTATTTT. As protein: CASSSGSSSTDTQYF.

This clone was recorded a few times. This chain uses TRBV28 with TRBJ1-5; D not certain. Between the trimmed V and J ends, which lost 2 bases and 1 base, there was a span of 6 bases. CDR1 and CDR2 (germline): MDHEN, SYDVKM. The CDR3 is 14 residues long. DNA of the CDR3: TGTGCCAGCAGTTTACCGTTGAGCAATCAGCCCCAGCATTTT. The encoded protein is CASSLPLSNQPQHF. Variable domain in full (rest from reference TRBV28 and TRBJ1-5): DVKVTQSSRYLVKRTGEKVFLECVQDMDHENMFWYRQDPGLGLRLIYFSYDVKMKEKGDIPEGYSVSREKKERFSLILESASTNQTSMYLCASSLPLSNQPQHFGDGTRLSIL.

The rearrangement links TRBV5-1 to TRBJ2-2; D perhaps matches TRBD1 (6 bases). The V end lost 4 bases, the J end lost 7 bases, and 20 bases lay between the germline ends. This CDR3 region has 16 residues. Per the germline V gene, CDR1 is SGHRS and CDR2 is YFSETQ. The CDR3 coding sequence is TGCGCCAGCAGCCCGGCCCAGCAGGTGGGACACGGGGAGCTGTTTTTT. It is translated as CASSPAQQVGHGELFF.

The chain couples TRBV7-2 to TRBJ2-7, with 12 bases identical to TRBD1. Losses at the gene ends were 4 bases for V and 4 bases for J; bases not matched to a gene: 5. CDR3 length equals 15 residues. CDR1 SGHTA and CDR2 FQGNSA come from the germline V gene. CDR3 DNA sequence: TGTGCCAGCAGCTACGGGACAGGGGGCGGGTACGAGCAGTACTTC. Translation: CASSYGTGGGYEQYF.

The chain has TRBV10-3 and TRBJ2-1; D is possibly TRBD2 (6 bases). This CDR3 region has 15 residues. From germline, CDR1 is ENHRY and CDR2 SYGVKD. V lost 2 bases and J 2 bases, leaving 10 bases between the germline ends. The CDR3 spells CAISERESAYNEQFF. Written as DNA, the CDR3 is TGTGCCATCAGTGAGCGGGAGAGTGCCTACAATGAGCAGTTCTTC.

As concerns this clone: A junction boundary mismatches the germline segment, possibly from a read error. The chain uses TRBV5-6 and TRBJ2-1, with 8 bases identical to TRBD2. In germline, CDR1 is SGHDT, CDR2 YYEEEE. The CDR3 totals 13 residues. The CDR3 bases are TGTGCCAGCAGCTGGGGTCCCGGACTTAGCGGGGTCTTC. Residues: CASSWGPGLSGVF.

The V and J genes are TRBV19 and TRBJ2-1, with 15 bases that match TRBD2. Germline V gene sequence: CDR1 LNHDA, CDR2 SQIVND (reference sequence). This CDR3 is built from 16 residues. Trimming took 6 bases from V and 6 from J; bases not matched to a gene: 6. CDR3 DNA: TGTGCCAGTAGCTGGACTAGCGGGAGGGCGGGCAATGAGCAGTTCTTC. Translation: CASSWTSGRAGNEQFF. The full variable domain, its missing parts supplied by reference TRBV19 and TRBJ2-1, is DGGITQSPKYLFRKEGQNVTLSCEQNLNHDAMYWYRQDPGQGLRLIYYSQIVNDFQKGDIAEGYSVSREKKESFPLTVTSAQKNPTAFYLCASSWTSGRAGNEQFFGPGTRLTVL.

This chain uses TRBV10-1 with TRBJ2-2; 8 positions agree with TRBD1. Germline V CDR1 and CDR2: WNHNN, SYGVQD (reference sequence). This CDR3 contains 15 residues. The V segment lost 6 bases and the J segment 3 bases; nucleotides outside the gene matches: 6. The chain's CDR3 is CASSGGQADTGELFF. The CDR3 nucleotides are TGCGCCAGCAGCGGGGGACAGGCAGACACCGGGGAGCTGTTTTTT.

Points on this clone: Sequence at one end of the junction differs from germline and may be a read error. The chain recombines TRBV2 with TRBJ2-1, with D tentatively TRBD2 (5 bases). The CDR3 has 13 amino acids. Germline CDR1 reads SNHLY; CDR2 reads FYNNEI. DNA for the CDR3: TGTGCCAGCACTGAATCGGGGTACAATGAGCAGTTCTTC. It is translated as CASTESGYNEQFF.